This entry lists 3 T cell receptor beta chains sequenced from one sample in a study of blood T cell repertoires in COVID-19. This table comes from immunoSEQ multiplex PCR, and its TCRdb copy is limited to in-frame clones, with some not included. The sample shows about 230,000 clones, roughly 81% of them seen only once. The sequencing sample was made of peripheral blood. The receptors stem from a woman of 80 years or more with COVID-19, enrolled during active disease.

The rearrangement joins TRBV6-6 to TRBJ1-4; D might be TRBD1 (6 bases). The CDR3 is 13 residues long. Germline-derived CDR1 and CDR2 are MNHNY and SVGAGI (reference sequence). The ends were cut back, 10 bases at V and 4 bases at J, with 13 bases in the middle. CDR3 region: CATLTGLNEKLFF. The CDR3, as DNA: TGTGCCACCCTGACAGGCCTTAATGAAAAACTGTTTTTT.

This chain links TRBV6-5 with TRBJ2-7; possibly TRBD1 for D (5 bases). Germline values: CDR1 MNHEY, CDR2 SVGAGI. The CDR3 extends over 13 amino acids. The germline V and J ends were trimmed by 7 bases and 0 bases, with 10 bases remaining between them. CDR3 nucleotide sequence: TGTGCCAGCAATTGGGGCTTCTCCTACGAGCAGTACTTC. The encoded protein is CASNWGFSYEQYF.

V usage is TRBV10-2 and J usage is TRBJ1-2; TRBD1 might be the D (5 bases). The CDR3 extends over 14 amino acids. Deletions cut 3 bases from V and 5 bases from J, with 13 bases between. CDR1 WSHSY and CDR2 SAAADI come from the germline V gene. This chain's CDR3 is CASSERREGYGYTF. The CDR3 DNA reads TGCGCCAGCAGTGAACGAAGGGAGGGGTATGGCTACACCTTC.